The rows below give T cell receptor beta chains drawn from one sample of a study of monozygotic twins with inflammatory bowel disease. From the 5' RACE reads, TCRdb lists one entry per CDR3 protein and no DNA. The sample has 300,000 to 350,000 distinct CDR3 sequences, and its top ten clones hold approximately 2%. Sequences were obtained from blood. The receptors come from a human donor with ulcerative colitis or Crohn's disease, or a healthy co-twin of an affected twin (not recorded which). CDR3s include the opening cysteine and the closing phenylalanine or tryptophan. Fields, in order: V gene, CDR3 length, J gene, CDR3 protein.

TRBV12-3/TRBV12-4	13	TRBJ2-7	CASSFIGRDEQYF
TRBV5-1	19	TRBJ1-1	CASSLGGPGQGIGNTEAFF
TRBV15	13	TRBJ1-2	CATSSTSTGGYTF
TRBV28	16	TRBJ2-7	CASSPRGGKTFHEQYF
TRBV5-1	17	TRBJ2-5	CASSLGPYTGNQETQYF
TRBV5-1	15	TRBJ2-7	CASSDGTRGLYEQYF
TRBV5-1	14	TRBJ1-1	CASSRTPDITEAFF
TRBV28	17	TRBJ2-7	CASSLGHGDRVFPEQYF
TRBV7-2	15	TRBJ2-1	CASSLALFSYNEQFF
TRBV14	18	TRBJ2-1	CASSQEKGGARQPDEQFF
TRBV10-3	14	TRBJ2-1	CAISESLLRDEQFF
TRBV29-1	12	TRBJ2-3	CSVELNTDTQYF
TRBV28	14	TRBJ1-6	CASSIGGSSSPLHF
TRBV20-1	12	TRBJ2-3	CGMGGGTDTQYF
TRBV4-1	15	TRBJ1-4	CASSQERGLDEKLFF
TRBV4-1	16	TRBJ2-4	CASSQEGGLALNIQYF
TRBV28	20	TRBJ2-2	CASSWNSWGRSLGLAGELFF
TRBV7-6	15	TRBJ1-1	CASSLGRGVNTEAFF
TRBV7-9	12	TRBJ1-3	CATHLSGNTIYF
TRBV6-1	14	TRBJ1-3	CASRAGFGGNTIYF
TRBV6-2/TRBV6-3	11	TRBJ2-7	CASSSSGEQYF
TRBV7-8	12	TRBJ2-7	CASSITGGEQYF
TRBV15	14	TRBJ1-1	CATSRGDSKTEAFF
TRBV5-4	14	TRBJ2-7	CASRPTSQGYEQYF
TRBV20-1	14	TRBJ1-2	CSARSSGNRDGYTF
TRBV7-2	13	TRBJ1-4	CASSNRGGEKLFF
TRBV5-6	15	TRBJ2-1	CASRDAGHGYNEQFF
TRBV4-3	16	TRBJ2-5	CASSQDETGALGTQYF
TRBV12-3/TRBV12-4	13	TRBJ1-5	CASSLLGGQPQHF
TRBV7-9	16	TRBJ2-7	CASSYRTSGRAHEQYF
TRBV20-1	15	TRBJ1-1	CSATRPLVGNTEAFF
TRBV19	18	TRBJ1-1	CASSIDSLSLRMNTEAFF
TRBV7-2	16	TRBJ2-7	CASSLHRYRSSYEQYF
TRBV20-1	13	TRBJ2-1	CSARETTYNEQFF
TRBV18	14	TRBJ2-7	CASSGTSVAYEQYF
TRBV5-1	15	TRBJ1-6	CASREISSYNSPLHF
TRBV15	15	TRBJ1-2	CATKGGLEQNYGYTF
TRBV5-1	15	TRBJ2-7	CASSLAAGISYEQYF
TRBV11-2	16	TRBJ2-5	CASSPNIRGVGETQYF
TRBV3-1	14	TRBJ1-1	CASSALGANTEAFF
TRBV20-1	15	TRBJ2-7	CSATVRNPFTYEQYF
TRBV18	14	TRBJ1-1	CASSPQTGNTEAFF
TRBV12-3/TRBV12-4	12	TRBJ1-2	CASSFPNYGYTF
TRBV29-1	11	TRBJ2-1	CAGFSYNEQFF
TRBV20-1	16	TRBJ2-5	CSARWTSGGLQETQYF
TRBV20-1	13	TRBJ1-6	CSARVQLDSPLHF
TRBV19	14	TRBJ2-2	CASSMSGGNGELFF
TRBV3-1	12	TRBJ2-5	CASSQKGTVAYF
TRBV5-1	12	TRBJ1-2	CASSLGGEGYTF